This passage covers 30 T cell receptor beta chains from one sample sequenced in a study of blood T cells in healthy people across ages. A sample-barcoded 5' primer and a J-beta primer mix were used in a second PCR of about 7 to 12 cycles. TCRdb re-derived calls from the 5' RACE reads in MiXCR, one entry per CDR3 protein. The sample holds about 1,800,000 distinct CDR3 sequences, roughly 28% seen once. The sample consisted of blood. The receptors stem from a woman in her twenties or thirties in good health.

V is TRBV7-9 and J is TRBJ1-3; D unresolved. The CDR3 has 14 residues. The V gene lost 4 bases and the J gene lost 4 bases, with 11 bases spanning the gap. CDR1 is SEHNR, CDR2 FQNEAQ, per germline (reference sequence). The CDR3 protein is CASSSTEGGNTIYF. The CDR3, as DNA: TGTGCCAGCAGCTCGACGGAAGGGGGAAACACCATATATTTT. Variable domain in full (rest from reference TRBV7-9 and TRBJ1-3): DTGVSQNPRHKITKRGQNVTFRCDPISEHNRLYWYRQTLGQGPEFLTYFQNEAQLEKSRLLSDRFSAERPKGSFSTLEIQRTEQGDSAMYLCASSSTEGGNTIYFGEGSWLTVV.

In this sample, this clonotype turned up a few times. This sequence joins TRBV11-2 and TRBJ2-7; possible D gene TRBD2, 7 bases. CDR1 is SGHAT and CDR2 is FQNNGV in the germline V gene. Trimming left V 5 bases short and J 3 bases short, with 14 bases between. The CDR3 is made up of 14 amino acids. CDR3 in amino acids: CASSPRGADYEQYF. The CDR3 DNA is TGTGCCAGCAGCCCCCGGGGGGCCGACTACGAGCAGTACTTC.

V and J are TRBV20-1 and TRBJ1-2; TRBD1 matches 10 bases. This CDR3 has 19 amino acids. The junction had 14 bases not matched to a gene; V was cut back by 1 base and J by 0 bases. The V gene's germline CDR1 is DFQATT and CDR2 SNEGSKA (reference sequence). CDR3 bases: TGCAGTGCTAGAGGGGGGTTGGGGACAGGGGACCCTACTAACTATGGCTACACCTTC. Protein sequence: CSARGGLGTGDPTNYGYTF.

CDR3: CASSLARGTGIMNTEAFF. The CDR3 nucleotides read TGTGCCAGCAGCTTAGCGCGAGGGACAGGTATCATGAACACTGAAGCTTTCTTT. V usage is TRBV7-9 and J usage is TRBJ1-1, with TRBD1 identical over 8 bases. CDR3 length: 18 amino acids. CDR1 SEHNR and CDR2 FQNEAQ come from the germline V gene (reference sequence). The trim removed 0 bases at V and 0 bases at J, leaving 9 bases unmatched.

This clonotype was counted between two and nine times. This sequence joins TRBV7-2 and TRBJ2-7, with 7 bases aligning to TRBD1. The germline CDR1 and CDR2 sequences are SGHTA and FQGNSA. CDR3 size: 14 residues. The J segment lost 2 bases and the V segment lost 5 bases, leaving 6 bases of the junction unmatched. CDR3 sequence reads: CASSREQGPYEQYF. The CDR3, as DNA: TGTGCCAGCAGCCGCGAACAGGGGCCCTACGAGCAGTACTTC.

This clonotype was recorded a few times. This chain uses TRBV5-8 with TRBJ2-1; the D gene is possibly TRBD1 (6 bases). CDR3 size: 15 residues. Germline V gene data show CDR1 as SGHTS and CDR2 as YDEGEE. Trimming cost V 0 bases and J 0 bases, with 7 bases left between them. CDR3 coding DNA: TGTGCCAGCAGCTTGGTGGACAGCTCCTACAATGAGCAGTTCTTC. Encoded protein: CASSLVDSSYNEQFF.

The chain uses TRBV24-1 and TRBJ2-2; no clear D. CDR3 size: 16 residues. CDR1 is KGHDR, CDR2 SFDVKD, per germline. V dropped 6 bases and J dropped 5 bases, with 18 bases sitting between them. The CDR3 here is CATSNSGWRRTGELFF. CDR3 coding DNA: TGTGCCACCAGTAATTCCGGGTGGCGCCGGACCGGGGAGCTGTTTTTT.

There are a few counts of this clonotype. The chain has TRBV11-2 and TRBJ2-1, with 10 bases matching TRBD1. There are 15 residues in the CDR3. With 7 bases clipped from V and 4 bases from J, the junction kept 7 bases outside the gene matches. Per germline, CDR1 SGHAT and CDR2 FQNNGV. CDR3 in DNA: TGTGCCAGCATTCTGGGGGGACAGGGGTACAATGAGCAGTTCTTC. Protein sequence: CASILGGQGYNEQFF.

This clonotype was seen ten or more times. This rearrangement joins TRBV20-1 to TRBJ1-2, with 10 bases identical to TRBD1. This CDR3 region has 14 residues. CDR1 DFQATT and CDR2 SNEGSKA come from the germline V gene (reference sequence). Losses at the gene ends were 0 bases for V and 6 bases for J; bases not matched to a gene: 4. The DNA for the CDR3 is TGCAGTGCTAGAGATAGGGACAGGGGTGATGGCTACACCTTC. It is translated as CSARDRDRGDGYTF.

The chain carries TRBV30 and TRBJ1-2, with D unresolved. CDR3 length: 12 residues. Germline V gene data show CDR1 as GTSNPN and CDR2 as SVGIG (reference sequence). The V gene lost 2 bases and the J gene lost 7 bases, with 11 bases spanning the gap. The CDR3 DNA reads as TGTGCCTGGAGTTGGCAGTCGTCTGGCTACACCTTC. Protein product: CAWSWQSSGYTF.

V is TRBV5-4 and J is TRBJ2-1; weak D call: TRBD2 (5 bases). V was shortened by 5 bases and J by 8 bases, with 17 bases between the two germline ends. The CDR3 is 14 amino acids. CDR1 SGHNT and CDR2 YYREEE come from the germline V gene (reference sequence). In DNA, the CDR3 is TGTGCCAGCAGGCAGGACTTGGTTTACGATGAGCAGTTCTTC. It is translated as CASRQDLVYDEQFF.

This clonotype was counted at least ten times. The V and J genes are TRBV7-3 and TRBJ2-1; a weak D match, TRBD1 (5 bases). Germline values: CDR1 SGHTA, CDR2 FQGTGA. The V gene lost 5 bases and the J gene lost 2 bases, with 13 bases spanning the gap. There are 15 residues in the CDR3. The CDR3 sequence: CASSLDRDPYNEQFF. As DNA, the CDR3 is TGTGCCAGCAGCCTCGACAGAGACCCCTACAATGAGCAGTTCTTC.

The chain uses TRBV7-2 and TRBJ1-2; D perhaps matches TRBD1 (6 bases). V was shortened by 6 bases and J by 3 bases, with 14 bases between the two germline ends. This CDR3 comprises 14 residues. Germline CDR1 reads SGHTA; CDR2 reads FQGNSA. CDR3 sequence: CASSTPGHHYGYTF. The CDR3, as DNA: TGTGCCAGCAGTACACCGGGACACCACTATGGCTACACCTTC.

In the case of this clonotype: One end of the junction is discordant with germline, which a read error may explain. The gene calls are TRBV7-2 and TRBJ2-1; 12 bases align to TRBD2. The CDR3 has 15 residues. Germline assignment: CDR1 SGHTA and CDR2 FQGNSA. The CDR3 region has the DNA TGTGCCAACAGCGAGGGACTAGCGGGTTACAATGAGCAGTTCTTC. Protein sequence: CANSEGLAGYNEQFF.

V is TRBV20-1 and J is TRBJ1-5; a weak D match, TRBD1 (5 bases). This CDR3 has 13 residues. V was cut by 6 bases and J by 6 bases, with 15 bases left in between. Germline V CDR1 and CDR2: DFQATT, SNEGSKA (reference sequence). The CDR3 reads CSATRGIGQPQHF. The CDR3 bases are TGCAGTGCCACCCGGGGGATCGGTCAGCCCCAGCATTTT.

This clonotype came up many times. V gene TRBV29-1 combines with J gene TRBJ2-7; TRBD1 or TRBD2 may be the D gene (5 bases each). The CDR3 totals 13 residues. Between the trimmed V and J ends, which lost 1 base and 7 bases, there was a span of 14 bases. CDR1 SQVTM and CDR2 ANQGSEA come from the germline V gene. Here the CDR3 reads CSVEVGVGAEQYF. The CDR3 DNA reads as TGCAGCGTTGAAGTGGGGGTCGGGGCGGAGCAGTACTTC.

This clonotype was counted at least ten times. The chain joins TRBV7-9 to TRBJ2-6; no clear D. The CDR3 spans 16 residues. Trimming cost V 5 bases and J 4 bases, with 15 bases left between them. CDR1 SEHNR and CDR2 FQNEAQ come from the germline V gene (reference sequence). The CDR3 is CASSTPPVAGANVLTF. The DNA for the CDR3 is TGTGCCAGCAGCACCCCCCCCGTGGCCGGGGCCAACGTCCTGACTTTC.

This clonotype was seen a handful of times. V usage is TRBV6-5 and J usage is TRBJ2-5; 12 positions agree with TRBD2. This CDR3 is 13 amino acids long. Germline CDR1 is MNHEY and CDR2 is SVGAGI. With V trimmed by 8 bases and J by 4 bases, 2 bases remained unmatched. CDR3 sequence reads: CASASGGGETQYF. Written as DNA, the CDR3 is TGTGCCAGCGCTAGCGGGGGGGGAGAGACCCAGTACTTC.

This clonotype occurred many times. The rearrangement links TRBV12-3 or TRBV12-4 to TRBJ2-7; TRBD2 is a possible D gene (6 bases). V shed 6 bases and J shed 0 bases, with 9 bases lying between them. The CDR3 totals 13 residues. The CDR3 nucleotides are TGTGCCAGCAGATCGGGACTCTCCTACGAGCAGTACTTC. Protein product: CASRSGLSYEQYF.

CDR3 residues: CASAPGDSRGNEQFF. In DNA, the CDR3 is TGTGCCAGTGCCCCAGGGGACTCTAGGGGCAATGAGCAGTTCTTC. The chain employs TRBV6-6 and TRBJ2-1; D is tentatively TRBD1 or TRBD2 (6 bases each). V lost 9 bases, J lost 6 bases, and 21 bases lay in between. Germline CDR1 and CDR2: MNHNY and SVGAGI (reference sequence). This CDR3 spans 15 amino acids.

The chain uses TRBV7-9 and TRBJ1-4, with TRBD1 matching over 9 bases. Germline CDR1 is SEHNR and CDR2 is FQNEAQ (reference sequence). V lost 3 bases, J lost 7 bases, and 6 bases stayed unmatched. The CDR3 contains 15 residues. CDR3 DNA sequence: TGTGCCAGCAGCTTCCGACAGGGGGATTCTGAAAAACTGTTTTTT. It codes for CASSFRQGDSEKLFF.

This chain uses TRBV4-1 with TRBJ2-5; possibly TRBD1 for D (6 bases). V lost 4 bases and J lost 4, with 10 bases in between. CDR1 is MGHRA and CDR2 is YSYEKL in the germline V gene. The CDR3 totals 13 residues. CDR3 nucleotide sequence: TGCGCCAGCAGCCGACAGGTCCGAGAGACCCAGTACTTC. Its protein is CASSRQVRETQYF.

The genes are TRBV7-9 and TRBJ1-6, with 8 bases that match TRBD1. The germline V gene has CDR1 SEHNR and CDR2 FQNEAQ (reference sequence). J was trimmed by 10 bases and V by 3 bases; bases with no gene match: 5. The CDR3 runs 14 residues. The CDR3 sequence is CASSLVTGVSPLHF. DNA for the CDR3: TGTGCCAGCAGCTTGGTGACAGGGGTGTCACCCCTCCACTTT.

This clonotype was detected only a few times. This chain links TRBV5-1 with TRBJ1-2; no clear D. Trimming removed 7 bases from V and 8 bases from J, with 24 bases in between. This CDR3 region has 15 residues. In germline, CDR1 is SGHRS, CDR2 YFSETQ. As DNA, the CDR3 is TGCGCCAGCCGCGTTGGACGGGAAACTCTATGGGGCTACACCTTC. Amino acids: CASRVGRETLWGYTF. Together with reference TRBV5-1 and TRBJ1-2, the CDR3 gives the full variable domain: KAGVTQTPRYLIKTRGQQVTLSCSPISGHRSVSWYQQTPGQGLQFLFEYFSETQRNKGNFPGRFSGRQFSNSRSEMNVSTLELGDSALYLCASRVGRETLWGYTFGSGTRLTVV.

This clonotype was counted only a few times. The genes are TRBV11-2 and TRBJ1-4, with D possibly TRBD1 on 5 matching bases. V gave up 4 bases and J gave up 10 bases, with 19 bases separating them. CDR1 SGHAT and CDR2 FQNNGV come from the germline V gene. The CDR3 runs to 15 residues. The CDR3 nucleotides are TGTGCCAGCAGCTCCAAGGTCGGGGCGTCGGGAAAACTGTTTTTT. Protein: CASSSKVGASGKLFF.

The chain uses TRBV9 and TRBJ2-1; D is unclear. The CDR3 loop spans 16 amino acids. Germline V gives CDR1 SGDLS, CDR2 YYNGEE. The V and J ends lost 1 base and 9 bases respectively, with 20 bases between them. The CDR3 protein is CASSVKPAWLLGEQFF. CDR3 sequence (DNA): TGTGCCAGCAGCGTAAAACCAGCCTGGCTCCTAGGTGAGCAGTTCTTC.

The chain is built from TRBV7-3 and TRBJ2-1; D perhaps matches TRBD1 (5 bases). Germline V gene data show CDR1 as SGHTA and CDR2 as FQGTGA. V was pared by 6 bases and J by 2 bases, with 17 bases between. This CDR3 comprises 16 residues. The CDR3, as DNA: TGTGCCAGCAGTTACACAGGTGATGGCCCCTACAATGAGCAGTTCTTC. This gives the protein CASSYTGDGPYNEQFF.

This clonotype was seen a few times. The rearrangement links TRBV7-9 to TRBJ1-2; no definite D call. The CDR3 length is 13 residues. V dropped 4 bases and J dropped 8 bases, with 14 bases sitting between them. CDR1 is SEHNR and CDR2 is FQNEAQ in the germline V gene (reference sequence). The CDR3 nucleotides are TGTGCCAGCAGCTCCGGTCCGCTGGAGGGCTACACCTTC. Translating gives CASSSGPLEGYTF.

The chain uses TRBV15 and TRBJ2-3, with D perhaps TRBD1 (7 bases). The CDR3 has 16 amino acids. V lost 2 bases and J lost 5, with 17 bases in between. In germline, CDR1 is LNHNV, CDR2 YYDKDF (reference sequence). The CDR3 DNA reads as TGTGCCACCAGCAGACCTAGGAGGGGGCTCCAAGATACGCAGTATTTT. It codes for CATSRPRRGLQDTQYF. The full variable domain, its missing parts supplied by reference TRBV15 and TRBJ2-3, is DAMVIQNPRYQVTQFGKPVTLSCSQTLNHNVMYWYQQKSSQAPKLLFHYYDKDFNNEADTPDNFQSRRPNTSFCFLDIRSPGLGDTAMYLCATSRPRRGLQDTQYFGPGTRLTVL.

This clonotype was recorded a few times. The junction departs from germline at one end; a sequencing error may be responsible. The chain carries TRBV7-2 and TRBJ1-3; possibly TRBD1 for D (6 bases). In germline, CDR1 is SGHTA, CDR2 FQGNSA. This CDR3 spans 17 amino acids. CDR3 loop: CASIPWGASMAGSTIYF. CDR3 nucleotide sequence: TGTGCCAGCATCCCGTGGGGGGCGAGTATGGCTGGAAGCACCATATATTTT.